The clone carrying this T cell receptor (beta chain) appeared a single time. This sample was taken from a study of blood T cell repertoires in COVID-19. Across the study: Researchers got acute and convalescent COVID-19 samples from the United States, Italy and Spain. T cells, B-cell-depleted T cells, or PBMCs supplied cDNA or gDNA.

V shed 3 bases and J 3 bases; nucleotides not matched to a gene: 14. The CDR3 consists of 17 residues. The germline gives CDR1 ENHRY, CDR2 SYGVKD. In the study's own analysis: Reference gene primers were amplified, and this amplification served to estimate nucleated cell counts. Clones were read by immunoSEQ multiplex PCR, and TCRdb kept only the in-frame ones, dropping some. From that table come the V and J calls and clone size; the DNA was used to work out D and trimming. The sample yields tens of thousands of clones, over 70% seen once. The TCR was taken from a man in his fifties or sixties with active COVID-19. V usage is TRBV10-3 and J usage is TRBJ2-7; 7 bases are a match to TRBD2. Sequenced: peripheral blood. As DNA, the CDR3 is TGTGCCATCAGTGAATCGTTAGTGGGCGGGAGCGGCTACGAGCAGTACTTC. Translating it yields CAISESLVGGSGYEQYF.